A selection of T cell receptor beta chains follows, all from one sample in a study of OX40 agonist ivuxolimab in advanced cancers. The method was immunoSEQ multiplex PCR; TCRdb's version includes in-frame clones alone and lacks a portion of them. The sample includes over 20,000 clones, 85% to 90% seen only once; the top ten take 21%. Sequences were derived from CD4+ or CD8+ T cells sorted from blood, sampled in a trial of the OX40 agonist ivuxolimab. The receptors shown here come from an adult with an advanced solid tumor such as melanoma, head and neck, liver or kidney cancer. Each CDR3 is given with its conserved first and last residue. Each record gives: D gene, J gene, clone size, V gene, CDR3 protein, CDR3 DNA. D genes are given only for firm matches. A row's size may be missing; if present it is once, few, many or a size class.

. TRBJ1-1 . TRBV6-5 CASSSRDRGWSEAFF TGTGCCAGCAGTTCGCGGGACCGGGGGTGGTCTGAAGCTTTCTTT
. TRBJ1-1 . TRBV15 CATSRDAMNTEAFF TGTGCCACCAGCAGAGATGCGATGAACACTGAAGCTTTCTTT
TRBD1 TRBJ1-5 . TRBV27 CASGQGAYQPQHF TGTGCCAGCGGGCAGGGGGCATATCAGCCCCAGCATTTT
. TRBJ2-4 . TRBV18 CASSPPWAELAKNIQYF TGTGCCAGCTCACCACCTTGGGCAGAACTAGCCAAAAACATTCAGTACTTC
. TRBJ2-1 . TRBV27 CASRHYDGNNEQFF TGTGCCAGCCGACATTATGACGGGAACAATGAGCAGTTCTTC
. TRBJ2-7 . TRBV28 CASSRRTVYEQYF TGTGCCAGCAGTCGACGGACAGTCTACGAGCAGTACTTC
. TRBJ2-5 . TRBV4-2 CASSQERNGQETQYF TGTGCCAGCAGCCAAGAGAGGAATGGTCAAGAGACCCAGTACTTC
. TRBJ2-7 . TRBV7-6 CASSLGGRHEQYF TGTGCCAGCAGCTTAGGCGGTCGGCACGAGCAGTACTTC
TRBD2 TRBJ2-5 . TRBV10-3 CAIRPGLAGERGNQETQYF TGTGCCATCAGACCGGGACTAGCGGGAGAGCGCGGCAACCAAGAGACCCAGTACTTC
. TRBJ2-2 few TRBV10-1 CASSEVNTGELFF TGCGCCAGCAGTGAGGTCAACACCGGGGAGCTGTTTTTT
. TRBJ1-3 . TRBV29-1 CSVEDTERSSGNTIYF TGCAGCGTTGAAGATACGGAACGCTCCTCTGGAAACACCATATATTTT
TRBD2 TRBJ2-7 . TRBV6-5 CASSYSGGGSYEQYF TGTGCCAGCAGTTACTCAGGCGGGGGCTCCTACGAGCAGTACTTC
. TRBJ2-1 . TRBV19 CASRDPGTPSYNEQFF TGTGCCAGTAGGGACCCCGGGACACCTTCCTACAATGAGCAGTTCTTC
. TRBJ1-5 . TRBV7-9 CASSPFTGIGNQPQHF TGTGCCAGCAGCCCCTTCACCGGGATTGGGAATCAGCCCCAGCATTTT
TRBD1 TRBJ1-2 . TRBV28 CASSLEGALYGYTF TGTGCCAGCAGTTTAGAGGGGGCCCTCTATGGCTACACCTTC
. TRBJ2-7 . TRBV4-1 CASSQGPGDKVYEQYF TGCGCCAGCAGCCAAGGCCCCGGGGACAAGGTCTACGAGCAGTACTTC
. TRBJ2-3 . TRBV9 CASSDRLSPSVHF TGTGCCAGCAGCGACCGTCTCTCCCCGTCAGTGCATTTT
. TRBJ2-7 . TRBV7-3 CASSLWGRSDEQYF TGTGCCAGCAGCTTATGGGGCAGGTCCGACGAGCAGTACTTC
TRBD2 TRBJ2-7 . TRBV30 CAWGEGIQYF TGTGCCTGGGGGGAGGGGATTCAGTACTTC
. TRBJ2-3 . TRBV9 CASSVGRESVSTDTQYF TGTGCCAGCAGCGTAGGGAGGGAGTCGGTGAGCACAGATACGCAGTATTTT
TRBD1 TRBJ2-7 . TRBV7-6 CASSRGTGGPYEQYF TGTGCCAGCAGCCGCGGGACAGGGGGCCCCTACGAGCAGTACTTC
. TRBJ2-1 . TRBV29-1 CSVVPTENNEQFF TGCAGCGTTGTCCCGACGGAGAATAATGAGCAGTTCTTC
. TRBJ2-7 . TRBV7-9 CASSSRQEGGHEQYF TGTGCCAGCAGCTCCCGGCAAGAGGGGGGCCACGAGCAGTACTTC
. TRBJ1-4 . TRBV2 CASSYIATNEKLFF TGTGCCAGCAGTTATATCGCAACTAATGAAAAACTGTTTTTT
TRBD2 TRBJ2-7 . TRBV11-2 CASSLGLAYEQYF TGTGCCAGCAGCCTTGGACTAGCCTACGAGCAGTACTTC
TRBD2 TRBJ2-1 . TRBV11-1 CASSTSDASGLGKYNEQFF TGTGCCAGCAGCACCAGTGACGCTAGCGGGCTTGGGAAGTACAATGAGCAGTTCTTC
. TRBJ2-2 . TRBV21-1 CASSVHRDRSAGELFF TGTGCCAGCAGCGTACACCGGGACAGGAGTGCCGGGGAGCTGTTTTTT
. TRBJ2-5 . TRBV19 CASSIDKAETQYF TGTGCCAGTAGTATAGATAAGGCAGAGACCCAGTACTTC
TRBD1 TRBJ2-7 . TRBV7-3 CASSPHPGQGSYEQYF TGTGCCAGCAGCCCCCATCCGGGACAGGGTAGCTACGAGCAGTACTTC
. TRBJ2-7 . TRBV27 CASSLQVNPYEQYF TGTGCCAGCAGTTTACAGGTTAACCCCTACGAGCAGTACTTC
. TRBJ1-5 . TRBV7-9 CASSGSGPQHF TGTGCCAGCAGCGGAAGCGGGCCCCAGCATTTT
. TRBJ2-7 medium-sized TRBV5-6 CASSFGRGYEQYF TGTGCCAGCAGCTTCGGCAGAGGCTACGAGCAGTACTTC
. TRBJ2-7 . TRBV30 CAWSGSEQYF TGTGCCTGGAGTGGGTCCGAGCAGTACTTC
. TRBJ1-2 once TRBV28 CASSLEGTTYGYTF TGTGCCAGCAGTTTAGAGGGAACTACCTATGGCTACACCTTC
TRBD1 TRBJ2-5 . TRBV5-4 CASSFRDRASTQYF TGTGCCAGCAGCTTTAGGGACAGGGCGTCAACCCAGTACTTC
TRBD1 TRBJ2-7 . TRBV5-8 CASSLAWDRGNEQYF TGTGCCAGCAGCTTGGCCTGGGACAGGGGGAACGAGCAGTACTTC
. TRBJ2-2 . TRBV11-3 CASSAYGTQNTGELFF TGTGCCAGCAGCGCTTACGGGACACAAAACACCGGGGAGCTGTTTTTT
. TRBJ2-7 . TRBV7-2 CASSLEVNVYEQYF TGTGCCAGCAGCTTAGAGGTCAATGTCTACGAGCAGTACTTC
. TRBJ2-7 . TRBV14 CASSQTGTAYEQYF TGTGCCAGCAGCCAGACCGGGACGGCCTACGAGCAGTACTTC
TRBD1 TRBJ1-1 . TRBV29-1 CSVTSRDRNTEAFF TGCAGCGTTACCTCTCGGGACAGAAACACTGAAGCTTTCTTT
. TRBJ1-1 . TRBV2 CASSEGVWGQERPEAFF TGTGCCAGCAGTGAAGGGGTTTGGGGGCAGGAGAGACCTGAAGCTTTCTTT
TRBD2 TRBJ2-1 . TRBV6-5 CASSSGLAGDEQFF TGTGCCAGCAGTTCAGGACTAGCGGGGGATGAGCAGTTCTTC
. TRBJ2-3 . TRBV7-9 CASSPEGSDTQYF TGTGCCAGCAGCCCGGAGGGCTCAGATACGCAGTATTTT
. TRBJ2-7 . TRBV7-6 CASSLAGKDPSYEQYF TGTGCCAGCAGCTTAGCGGGTAAGGATCCCTCCTACGAGCAGTACTTC
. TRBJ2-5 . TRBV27 CASSLEGRTQYF TGTGCCAGCAGCTTAGAGGGTCGGACCCAGTACTTC
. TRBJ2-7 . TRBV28 CASSSRRAGISYEQYF TGTGCCAGCAGTTCCCGGAGGGCAGGCATCTCCTACGAGCAGTACTTC
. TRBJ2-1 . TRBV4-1 CATTPGGLYNEQFF TGCGCCACTACCCCCGGGGGGCTTTACAATGAGCAGTTCTTC
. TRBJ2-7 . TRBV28 CASSLGGSIDEQYF TGTGCCAGCAGTTTAGGGGGGTCTATCGACGAGCAGTACTTC
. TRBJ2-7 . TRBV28 CASVGPSFYEQYF TGTGCCAGTGTTGGACCCTCTTTCTACGAGCAGTACTTC
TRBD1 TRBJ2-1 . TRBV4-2 CASSLLDRGLNNEQFF TGTGCCAGCAGCCTACTCGACAGGGGTTTAAACAATGAGCAGTTCTTC
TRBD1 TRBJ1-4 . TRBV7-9 CASSGDRVIEKLFF TGTGCCAGCAGCGGCGACAGGGTAATCGAAAAACTGTTTTTT
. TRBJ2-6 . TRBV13 CASSPSSSGANVLTF TGTGCCAGCAGCCCGTCAAGCTCTGGGGCCAACGTCCTGACTTTC
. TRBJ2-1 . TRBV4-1 CASSQGSRDNEQFF TGCGCCAGCAGCCAAGGTTCCAGGGACAATGAGCAGTTCTTC
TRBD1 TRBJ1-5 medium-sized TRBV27 CASSWTGGGNQPQHF TGTGCCAGCAGTTGGACAGGGGGCGGCAATCAGCCCCAGCATTTT
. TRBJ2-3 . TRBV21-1 CASSNFTSCTDTQYF TGTGCCAGCAGCAACTTCACTAGTTGCACAGATACGCAGTATTTT
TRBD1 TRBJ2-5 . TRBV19 CASSVRQGVIQETQYF TGTGCCAGTAGTGTGAGACAGGGGGTCATCCAAGAGACCCAGTACTTC
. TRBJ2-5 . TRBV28 CASGRPGETQYF TGTGCCAGCGGACGGCCAGGGGAGACCCAGTACTTC
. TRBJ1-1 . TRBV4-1 CASKHLTVGLNTEAFF TGCGCCAGCAAGCACCTAACTGTAGGGTTGAACACTGAAGCTTTCTTT
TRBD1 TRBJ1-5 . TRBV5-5 CASRTGAVISNQPQHF TGTGCCAGCAGAACAGGGGCGGTAATCAGCAATCAGCCCCAGCATTTT
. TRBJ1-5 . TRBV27 CASGSWDFSNQPQHF TGTGCCAGCGGGTCCTGGGATTTTAGCAATCAGCCCCAGCATTTT